Each of the 25 T cell receptor beta chains below was sequenced from the same sample in a study of blood T cell repertoires in COVID-19. Profiling relied on immunoSEQ multiplex PCR, and the TCRdb table lists in-frame clones only, not all of them. The sample yields about 53,000 clones, around 72% seen once. Material for sequencing was peripheral blood. The receptors were sampled from a human donor with active or convalescent COVID-19. The donor label of this sample is uncertain.

The chain has TRBV27 and TRBJ2-3, with 13 positions matching TRBD2. V trimming: 5 bases; J trimming: 2 bases; junction bases outside the gene matches: 13. This CDR3 is 19 amino acids long. Germline assignment: CDR1 MNHEY and CDR2 SMNVEV (reference sequence). CDR3 DNA sequence: TGTGCCAGCAGTCCAAGGACTAGCGGGAGTATGGGTGTCACAGATACGCAGTATTTT. It translates to CASSPRTSGSMGVTDTQYF.

A few counts support this clone. V gene TRBV2 combines with J gene TRBJ2-1; maybe TRBD2 (5 bases). V was shortened by 6 bases and J by 5 bases, with 14 bases between the two germline ends. The germline gives CDR1 SNHLY, CDR2 FYNNEI. This CDR3 has 14 residues. For the CDR3, the DNA is TGTGCCAGCAGGGATACTAGTACCCACAATGAGCAGTTCTTC. Protein sequence: CASRDTSTHNEQFF.

This chain links TRBV11-3 with TRBJ2-1; 9 bases align to TRBD2. The CDR3 loop spans 17 amino acids. The germline V gene encodes CDR1 SGHNT and CDR2 YENEEA. V shed 1 base and J 8 bases; nucleotides not matched to a gene: 12. The CDR3 nucleotides are TGTGCCAGCAGCTTAGGCCGGACTAGCGTTGTTGAGGATGAGCAGTTCTTC. This codes for CASSLGRTSVVEDEQFF.

This clone was detected once. V is TRBV7-8 and J is TRBJ2-3; D is uncertain. Germline V gene data show CDR1 as SGHVS and CDR2 as FQNEAQ. CDR3 length: 15 amino acids. Deletions cut 4 bases from V and 0 bases from J, with 11 bases between. The CDR3 region is CASSSRVSSTDTQYF. CDR3 nucleotides: TGTGCCAGCAGCTCCCGGGTCTCAAGCACAGATACGCAGTATTTT.

V is TRBV5-4 and J is TRBJ2-2, with D possibly being TRBD1 (5 bases). V dropped 2 bases and J dropped 7 bases, with 12 bases sitting between them. CDR1 is SGHNT and CDR2 is YYREEE in the germline V gene (reference sequence). The CDR3 covers 14 residues. The CDR3 is CASSFRAKGGELFF. Here the CDR3 DNA reads TGTGCCAGCAGCTTCAGGGCTAAGGGCGGGGAGCTGTTTTTT.

This clone was seen a few times. This chain joins TRBV2 and TRBJ2-1; D gene unclear. Between the trimmed V and J ends, which lost 4 bases and 7 bases, there was a span of 11 bases. The length of the CDR3 is 13 residues. The germline gives CDR1 SNHLY, CDR2 FYNNEI. CDR3 in amino acids: CASSGEWQNEQFF. The CDR3 DNA reads as TGTGCCAGCAGTGGTGAATGGCAGAATGAGCAGTTCTTC.

This chain connects TRBV5-1 to TRBJ2-1; tentatively, D is TRBD2 (6 bases). CDR3 length: 14 amino acids. Germline V lookup: CDR1 SGHRS, CDR2 YFSETQ. V was trimmed by 0 bases and J by 9 bases, leaving 13 bases between them. The CDR3 coding sequence is TGCGCCAGCAGCTTGGAACTAGCCGGCAGTGAGCAGTTCTTC. This translates into CASSLELAGSEQFF.

The V gene is TRBV2, the J gene TRBJ2-3, with D tentatively TRBD2 (6 bases). Trimming pared 7 bases from V and 2 bases from J, leaving 16 bases between. Germline CDR1 and CDR2: SNHLY and FYNNEI. The CDR3 extends over 15 amino acids. The DNA of the CDR3 is TGTGCCAGCAAGGGGCGGGGCACTCTCACAGATACGCAGTATTTT. Residues: CASKGRGTLTDTQYF.

This clone was seen a single time. The J gene is TRBJ2-3, the V gene TRBV5-4; D is uncertain. V shed 1 base and J shed 5 bases, with 8 bases lying between them. The CDR3 spans 13 residues. Germline V gene sequence: CDR1 SGHNT, CDR2 YYREEE (reference sequence). This CDR3 is CASSLWSGDTQYF. CDR3 nucleotides: TGTGCCAGCAGCTTGTGGTCCGGAGATACGCAGTATTTT.

The chain combines TRBV19 with TRBJ2-7; D unresolved. V was pared by 3 bases and J by 1 base, with 10 bases between. This CDR3 comprises 14 residues. The germline V gene has CDR1 LNHDA and CDR2 SQIVND (reference sequence). This CDR3 is CASSMGPESYEQYF. CDR3 DNA sequence: TGTGCCAGTAGTATGGGCCCAGAGTCCTACGAGCAGTACTTC.

This clone has just a few counts. This chain links TRBV11-2 with TRBJ2-3, with 9 nucleotides matching TRBD1. The length of the CDR3 is 16 residues. The junction had 7 bases not matched to a gene; V was cut back by 1 base and J by 5 bases. Germline lookup yields CDR1 SGHAT and CDR2 FQNNGV. CDR3 sequence: CASSLVPDRGRDTQYF. As DNA, the CDR3 is TGTGCCAGCAGCTTAGTCCCGGACAGGGGAAGAGATACGCAGTATTTT.

V is TRBV6-6 and J is TRBJ2-4; 9 positions match TRBD2. The germline CDR1 and CDR2 sequences are MNHNY and SVGAGI (reference sequence). This CDR3 spans 15 amino acids. J gave up 7 bases and V 0 bases, and 4 bases lay outside the gene matches. DNA for the CDR3: TGTGCCAGCAGTTACTCAGCGGGAGGCGGCAACATTCAGTACTTC. It encodes CASSYSAGGGNIQYF.

V gene TRBV11-2 combines with J gene TRBJ1-1; D remains ambiguous. Trimming left V 3 bases short and J 3 bases short, with 8 bases between. The germline gives CDR1 SGHAT, CDR2 FQNNGV. There are 13 residues in the CDR3. The CDR3 DNA reads as TGTGCCAGCAGCTTGGGCACCTACACTGAAGCTTTCTTT. It is translated as CASSLGTYTEAFF. Together with reference TRBV11-2 and TRBJ1-1, the CDR3 gives the full variable domain: EAGVAQSPRYKIIEKRQSVAFWCNPISGHATLYWYQQILGQGPKLLIQFQNNGVVDDSQLPKDRFSAERLKGVDSTLKIQPAKLEDSAVYLCASSLGTYTEAFFGQGTRLTVV.

V gene TRBV29-1 combines with J gene TRBJ1-2; 7 nucleotides line up with TRBD1. CDR3 size: 14 residues. Trimming took 4 bases from V and 4 from J; bases not matched to a gene: 9. CDR1 and CDR2 (germline): SQVTM, ANQGSEA. For the CDR3, the DNA is TGCAGCGTTGCCGTCCCGGGACAGCTCTATGGCTACACCTTC. This translates into CSVAVPGQLYGYTF. The entire variable domain, with the rest obtained from reference TRBV29-1 and TRBJ1-2, is as follows: SAVISQKPSRDICQRGTSLTIQCQVDSQVTMMFWYRQQPGQSLTLIATANQGSEATYESGFVIDKFPISRPNLTFSTLTVSNMSPEDSSIYLCSVAVPGQLYGYTFGSGTRLTVV.

The rearrangement links TRBV7-2 to TRBJ1-4, with 7 bases identical to TRBD1. Germline V gene lookup returns CDR1 SGHTA and CDR2 FQGNSA. CDR3 size: 14 residues. V trimming: 3 bases; J trimming: 5 bases; junction bases outside the gene matches: 3. The CDR3 DNA is TGTGCCAGCAGCTTCCGGACAGGCAATGAAAAACTGTTTTTT. Amino acids: CASSFRTGNEKLFF.

The CDR3 sequence is CASSESSRAGETQYF. The CDR3 DNA is TGCGCCAGCAGTGAGTCAAGCAGGGCCGGAGAGACCCAGTACTTC. The chain joins TRBV10-1 to TRBJ2-5, with D perhaps TRBD1 (5 bases). The CDR3 has 15 amino acids. V was shortened by 0 bases and J by 4 bases, with 12 bases between the two germline ends. Per germline, CDR1 WNHNN and CDR2 SYGVQD (reference sequence).

The genes are TRBV11-1 and TRBJ2-1; possibly TRBD2 for D (5 bases). Trimming pared 3 bases from V and 7 bases from J, leaving 10 bases between. Germline-derived CDR1 and CDR2 are SGHAT and FQDESV (reference sequence). The CDR3 totals 13 residues. Here the CDR3 reads CASSFEGRNEQFF. In DNA, the CDR3 is TGTGCCAGCAGCTTTGAGGGAAGAAATGAGCAGTTCTTC. The full variable domain, in which reference TRBV11-1 and TRBJ2-1 provide the parts outside the CDR3, is EAEVAQSPRYKITEKSQAVAFWCDPISGHATLYWYRQILGQGPELLVQFQDESVVDDSQLPKDRFSAERLKGVDSTLKIQPAELGDSAMYLCASSFEGRNEQFFGPGTRLTVL.

The J gene is TRBJ1-4, the V gene TRBV15; 9 bases align to TRBD1. This CDR3 comprises 14 residues. V shed 3 bases and J 7 bases; nucleotides not matched to a gene: 3. Germline CDR1 reads LNHNV; CDR2 reads YYDKDF (reference sequence). The CDR3 protein is CATSRDRGAEKLFF. In nucleotides, the CDR3 is TGTGCCACCAGCAGGGACAGGGGAGCTGAAAAACTGTTTTTT.

This rearrangement joins TRBV18 to TRBJ1-3; 7 nucleotides line up with TRBD1. The trim removed 4 bases at V and 0 bases at J, leaving 3 bases unmatched. The CDR3 loop spans 15 amino acids. In germline, CDR1 is KGHSH, CDR2 LQKENI. CDR3: CASSQGASSGNTIYF. The CDR3 nucleotides are TGTGCCAGCTCACAGGGGGCCAGCTCTGGAAACACCATATATTTT.

The chain joins TRBV5-1 to TRBJ1-1, with D unclear. With 5 bases removed from V and 11 bases from J, the gap between germline ends came to 10 bases. The CDR3 extends over 10 amino acids. Per germline, CDR1 SGHRS and CDR2 YFSETQ. CDR3 in amino acids: CASRAAEAFF. CDR3 nucleotide sequence: TGCGCCAGCAGGGCCGCGGAGGCTTTCTTT.

V usage is TRBV10-1 and J usage is TRBJ2-1; TRBD2 matches at 10 bases. This CDR3 comprises 15 residues. J lost 7 bases, V lost 0 bases, and 3 bases had no gene match. In germline, CDR1 is WNHNN, CDR2 SYGVQD (reference sequence). CDR3 in amino acids: CASSESASGSNEQFF. The CDR3 DNA reads TGCGCCAGCAGTGAGTCGGCTAGCGGGAGTAATGAGCAGTTCTTC.

J is TRBJ1-2 and V is TRBV28, with D unresolved. The CDR3 is made up of 15 amino acids. Trimming stripped 2 bases from V and 2 bases from J, with 12 bases between. In germline, CDR1 is MDHEN, CDR2 SYDVKM. In DNA form, the CDR3 reads TGTGCCAGCAGTTTAAGTCAACTGATGAACTATGGCTACACCTTC. Protein product: CASSLSQLMNYGYTF.

This clone was counted a few times. The J gene is TRBJ1-5, the V gene TRBV7-8, with a tentative D call TRBD1 (6 bases). Germline V gene lookup returns CDR1 SGHVS and CDR2 FQNEAQ. Deletions cut 0 bases from V and 6 bases from J, with 12 bases between. The CDR3 runs 15 residues. CDR3 protein: CASSLAQGRGQPQHF. The DNA for the CDR3 is TGTGCCAGCAGCTTAGCGCAGGGGAGAGGTCAGCCCCAGCATTTT.

The V and J genes are TRBV7-8 and TRBJ1-5; D is unresolved. The V and J ends lost 3 bases and 2 bases respectively, with 17 bases between them. The length of the CDR3 is 17 residues. Germline CDR1 and CDR2: SGHVS and FQNEAQ. Written as DNA, the CDR3 is TGTGCCAGCAGCTTTCGTATTACCCTAAATGGCAATCAGCCCCAGCATTTT. It yields the protein CASSFRITLNGNQPQHF.

The gene calls are TRBV5-1 and TRBJ2-7, with a tentative D call TRBD2 (5 bases). This CDR3 has 14 amino acids. With 0 bases removed from V and 3 bases from J, the gap between germline ends came to 10 bases. In germline, CDR1 is SGHRS, CDR2 YFSETQ. The DNA of the CDR3 is TGCGCCAGCAGCTTGGAGAGGGCGGGCTACGAGCAGTACTTC. This codes for CASSLERAGYEQYF. Combining the CDR3 with reference TRBV5-1 and TRBJ2-7 gives the whole variable domain KAGVTQTPRYLIKTRGQQVTLSCSPISGHRSVSWYQQTPGQGLQFLFEYFSETQRNKGNFPGRFSGRQFSNSRSEMNVSTLELGDSALYLCASSLERAGYEQYFGPGTRLTVT.